These T cell receptor beta chains were read from a single sample in a study of control samples from healthy donors and cancer patients. Measured with immunoSEQ multiplex PCR; TCRdb has only the in-frame clones, and not every one. The table includes roughly 100,000 clones, 92% detected once. Sequencing was carried out using blood. Receptors originate from a young woman in good health. The CDR3 runs from the conserved cysteine through the conserved F or W. D genes are given only for firm matches. Some rows have no size entry. The others give once, few or many, or a class for an expanded clone.

TRBJ2-7,NA,TRBV18,NA,TGTGCCAGCTCACCATCCCCCATTTCCTACGAGCAGTACTTC,CASSPSPISYEQYF
TRBJ1-5,NA,TRBV4-2,once,TGTGCCAGCAGCCAAGGGACAACGAGCAATCAGCCCCAGCATTTT,CASSQGTTSNQPQHF
TRBJ2-1,NA,TRBV29-1,NA,TGCAGCGTTACTGACAGGCCTTCCTACAATGAGCAGTTCTTC,CSVTDRPSYNEQFF
TRBJ1-4,NA,TRBV7-9,NA,TGTGCCAGCAGCTTACAGGGCTTTAATGAAAAACTGTTTTTT,CASSLQGFNEKLFF
TRBJ2-7,NA,TRBV27,once,TGTGCCAGCAGTTGGGATCCCTTCTACGAGCAGTACTTC,CASSWDPFYEQYF
TRBJ2-1,TRBD1,TRBV7-2,NA,TGTGCCAGCAGCCCAAGGACAGGGGGCACCAATGAGCAGTTCTTC,CASSPRTGGTNEQFF
TRBJ2-1,TRBD2,TRBV4-3,NA,TGCGCCAGCAGCCAACTTGCGGGGCTAGCGGGAGTTTGGGAGCAGTTCTTC,CASSQLAGLAGVWEQFF
TRBJ1-1,NA,TRBV24-1,NA,TGTGTCACCAGTGATGCAGGGGCGAAGAACACTGAAGCTTTCTTT,CVTSDAGAKNTEAFF
TRBJ2-7,NA,TRBV6-1,NA,TGTGCCAGCAGTGAGCTGGGGCAGGGGCCCTACGAGCAGTACTTC,CASSELGQGPYEQYF
TRBJ2-7,NA,TRBV11-3,once,TGTGCCAGCCGTAGCGGTTCCTCCTACGAGCAGTACTTC,CASRSGSSYEQYF
TRBJ2-7,TRBD1,TRBV19,NA,TGTGCCAGTAGTATGGGACAGGGGGTCGGTAACGAGCAGTACTTC,CASSMGQGVGNEQYF
TRBJ1-5,TRBD1,TRBV30,NA,TGTGCCTGGAGTTCGACAGGGAGCCCCAATCAGCCCCAGCATTTT,CAWSSTGSPNQPQHF
TRBJ1-2,NA,TRBV5-4,once,TGTGCCAGCAGCCCGAAACAGGGAAACTATGGCTACACCTTC,CASSPKQGNYGYTF
TRBJ1-5,TRBD1,TRBV6-5,NA,TGTGCCAGCAGTCAGGACAGGGGGTCCAATCAGCCCCAGCATTTT,CASSQDRGSNQPQHF
TRBJ2-3,NA,TRBV11-2,NA,TGTGCCAGCAGCCACGCCTCCCAGATTGATACGCAGTATTTT,CASSHASQIDTQYF
TRBJ1-2,TRBD1,TRBV5-1,once,TGCGCCAGCAGCCTGGGGACAGGTTATGGCTACACCTTC,CASSLGTGYGYTF
TRBJ1-1,NA,TRBV18,NA,TGTGCCAGCTCACCGCGGGGGATCACTGAAGCTTTCTTT,CASSPRGITEAFF
TRBJ2-7,TRBD2,TRBV7-2,NA,TGTGCCAGCAGCTTCAGGCCTAGCGGCATGGGTTCCTACGAGCAGTACTTC,CASSFRPSGMGSYEQYF
TRBJ2-3,NA,TRBV25-1,NA,TGTGCCAGCAGTGAGGGGAGACAGAGCACAGATACGCAGTATTTT,CASSEGRQSTDTQYF
TRBJ1-6,TRBD1,TRBV10-2,NA,TGCGCCAGCAGTCCGGGACAGACTAATTCACCCCTCCACTTT,CASSPGQTNSPLHF
TRBJ1-5,TRBD1,TRBV19,once,TGTGCCAGTAGTACCCGGGACAGGCCTGACCAGCCCCAGCATTTT,CASSTRDRPDQPQHF